Below, 3 T cell receptor beta chains from the same sample are listed, as sequenced in a study of blood T cell repertoires in COVID-19. Method: immunoSEQ multiplex PCR; TCRdb's copy keeps in-frame clones and lacks some. The sample includes about 150,000 clones, 91% of them seen just once. Sequenced input: peripheral blood. These receptors were collected from a man aged 45 to 65 with acute or convalescent COVID-19.

V usage is TRBV10-3 and J usage is TRBJ2-7; D is undetermined. Between the trimmed V and J ends, which lost 2 bases and 1 base, there was a span of 6 bases. CDR3 length equals 13 residues. The germline V gene has CDR1 ENHRY and CDR2 SYGVKD. CDR3 DNA: TGTGCCATCAGTGAGGGCGGATCCTACGAGCAGTACGTC. This sequence encodes CAISEGGSYEQYV.

CDR3 amino acids: CASSQITSGGAGELFF. The CDR3 coding sequence is TGTGCCAGCAGCCAAATCACTAGCGGGGGGGCCGGGGAGCTGTTTTTT. The genes are TRBV7-2 and TRBJ2-2; 13 bases are shared with TRBD2. After removal of 5 bases from V and 6 bases from J, the junction contained 6 bases not matched to a gene. CDR1 and CDR2 (germline): SGHTA, FQGNSA. The CDR3 sequence is 16 residues long.

This clone was detected once. The chain joins TRBV28 to TRBJ1-2; D perhaps matches TRBD1 (5 bases). Trimming stripped 8 bases from V and 8 bases from J, with 15 bases between. This CDR3 contains 12 residues. The V gene's germline CDR1 is MDHEN and CDR2 SYDVKM. CDR3 sequence: CASSTQGYGYTF. The CDR3 DNA follows: TGTGCCAGCTCAACTCAGGGTTACGGCTACACCTTC.